Each of the 22 T cell receptor beta chains below was sequenced from the same sample in a study of neurological immune-mediated disorders (dated by TCRdb to 2018 to 2020). Libraries were prepared through 5' RACE. Sequencing instrument: Illumina HiSeq 2500. In-frame beta chains were kept once TCRdb had trimmed the public reads at Q25 with fastp and called clones with MiXCR. One record per CDR3 amino acid sequence lists the most common genes and DNA. This sample holds approximately 49,000 distinct CDR3 sequences; 10% were observed only once. In total, the top ten clones hold more than 1.5% of the sample. This specimen's time point label, interpreted: longitudinal time-point 1 (baseline). Material for sequencing was PBMCs. Receptors were obtained from a woman in her thirties or forties in good health.

This clonotype was detected a few times. It may be a read error: a sequence one base away is much more abundant. This sequence joins TRBV6-5 and TRBJ2-3, with 8 bases matching TRBD1. This CDR3 has 17 amino acids. CDR1 MNHEY and CDR2 SVGAGI come from the germline V gene. V lost 5 bases and J lost 4; bases outside the gene matches: 14. CDR3 bases: TGTGCCAGCAGTCCACTCCAGCGACAGGGGTGGCCAGATACGCAGTATTTT. This gives the protein CASSPLQRQGWPDTQYF.

The V gene is TRBV12-3 or TRBV12-4, the J gene TRBJ1-1, with 10 bases lining up with TRBD1. The ends lost 5 bases at V and 8 bases at J; junction bases unmatched: 5. The CDR3 sequence is 13 residues long. CDR3 DNA sequence: TGTGCCAGCAGTCCTCGGACAGGGGGGGAAGCTTTCTTT. Its protein is CASSPRTGGEAFF.

This clonotype came up many times. The chain recombines TRBV6-5 with TRBJ1-6, with TRBD1 matching over 7 bases. The CDR3 length is 14 residues. The J segment lost 5 bases and the V segment lost 5 bases, leaving 3 bases of the junction unmatched. Looked up from germline, CDR1 is MNHEY and CDR2 is SVGAGI. CDR3 protein: CASSRGQNNSPLHF. CDR3 sequence (DNA): TGTGCCAGCAGTAGGGGACAGAATAATTCACCCCTCCACTTT.

This clonotype has ten or more counts. The chain carries TRBV5-1 and TRBJ2-7, with D tentatively TRBD1 (6 bases). The CDR3 is 12 residues long. The ends were cut back, 5 bases at V and 5 bases at J, with 11 bases in the middle. From germline, CDR1 is SGHRS and CDR2 YFSETQ. CDR3 in amino acids: CASRDSGDEQYF. For the CDR3, the DNA is TGCGCCAGCAGAGACTCAGGGGACGAGCAGTACTTC. The complete variable domain, with remaining parts taken from reference TRBV5-1 and TRBJ2-7, reads KAGVTQTPRYLIKTRGQQVTLSCSPISGHRSVSWYQQTPGQGLQFLFEYFSETQRNKGNFPGRFSGRQFSNSRSEMNVSTLELGDSALYLCASRDSGDEQYFGPGTRLTVT.

This clonotype has at least ten counts. This chain uses TRBV9 with TRBJ2-7; D not certain. Germline assignment: CDR1 SGDLS and CDR2 YYNGEE. The V end lost 4 bases, the J end lost 2 bases, and 13 bases lay between the germline ends. There are 14 residues in the CDR3. CDR3 in DNA: TGTGCCAGCAGCCTTGACACGACCACCTACGAGCAGTACTTC. Amino acid sequence: CASSLDTTTYEQYF.

The sample holds many counts of this clonotype. V and J are TRBV7-2 and TRBJ2-3; 10 nucleotides match TRBD2. The CDR3 spans 16 residues. J was trimmed by 5 bases and V by 1 base; bases with no gene match: 6. Per germline, CDR1 SGHTA and CDR2 FQGNSA. The CDR3 protein is CASSLVVAGGVDTQYF. The CDR3 DNA reads as TGTGCCAGCAGCTTAGTGGTAGCGGGGGGCGTAGATACGCAGTATTTT. The complete variable domain, with remaining parts taken from reference TRBV7-2 and TRBJ2-3, reads GAGVSQSPSNKVTEKGKDVELRCDPISGHTALYWYRQSLGQGLEFLIYFQGNSAPDKSGLPSDRFSAERTGGSVSTLTIQRTQQEDSAVYLCASSLVVAGGVDTQYFGPGTRLTVL.

This clonotype was seen repeatedly, ten times or more. The chain recombines TRBV11-2 with TRBJ1-1; no definite D call. V shed 2 bases and J shed 1 base, with 8 bases lying between them. The CDR3 loop spans 14 amino acids. Germline V gene lookup returns CDR1 SGHAT and CDR2 FQNNGV. CDR3 sequence (DNA): TGTGCCAGCAGCTTAAATGGAGCGAACACTGAAGCTTTCTTT. This encodes CASSLNGANTEAFF. The variable domain in full, with the rest retrieved from reference TRBV11-2 and TRBJ1-1, is EAGVAQSPRYKIIEKRQSVAFWCNPISGHATLYWYQQILGQGPKLLIQFQNNGVVDDSQLPKDRFSAERLKGVDSTLKIQPAKLEDSAVYLCASSLNGANTEAFFGQGTRLTVV.

At least ten counts were recorded for this clonotype. The J gene is TRBJ2-2, the V gene TRBV20-1; D may be TRBD1 (6 bases). This CDR3 comprises 16 residues. Per germline, CDR1 DFQATT and CDR2 SNEGSKA (reference sequence). V lost 0 bases and J lost 4, with 15 bases in between. This CDR3 reads CSARDPRGGGTGELFF. CDR3 bases: TGCAGTGCTAGAGATCCCAGGGGCGGAGGCACCGGGGAGCTGTTTTTT.

Ten or more counts support this clonotype. The CDR3 spells CSARRRDRSNQPQHF. Here the CDR3 DNA reads TGCAGTGCTCGACGAAGGGACAGATCCAATCAGCCCCAGCATTTT. This sequence joins TRBV20-1 and TRBJ1-5, with TRBD1 matching over 7 bases. This CDR3 is built from 15 residues. V was clipped by 5 bases and J by 3 bases; unmatched bases: 10. The germline V gene encodes CDR1 DFQATT and CDR2 SNEGSKA (reference sequence).

This clonotype was found many times. The chain is built from TRBV4-3 and TRBJ1-4, with TRBD1 as a possible D gene (5 bases). This CDR3 has 14 amino acids. Trimming took 1 base from V and 8 from J, leaving 11 bases between them. Germline V gene data show CDR1 as LGHNA and CDR2 as YSLEER. The CDR3 sequence: CASSQVDDSEKLFF. The CDR3 bases are TGCGCCAGCAGCCAAGTTGACGACAGCGAAAAACTGTTTTTT.

This clonotype was found many times. This chain uses TRBV20-1 with TRBJ1-3, with D unresolved. The CDR3 consists of 13 residues. CDR1 is DFQATT and CDR2 is SNEGSKA in the germline V gene (reference sequence). Between the trimmed V and J ends, which lost 5 bases and 9 bases, there was a span of 17 bases. DNA for the CDR3: TGCAGTGCTCTGGTCTCCGGGTATGGCACCATATATTTT. Amino acids: CSALVSGYGTIYF.

This clonotype was picked up many times. V is TRBV20-1 and J is TRBJ1-2; D not resolved. Germline values: CDR1 DFQATT, CDR2 SNEGSKA (reference sequence). V lost 6 bases to trimming and J lost 6 bases, with 14 bases between them. The CDR3 consists of 12 residues. In DNA, the CDR3 is TGCAGTGCACAGCCACAGCCCCATGGCTACACCTTC. Translated, it gives CSAQPQPHGYTF.

In this sample, this clonotype turned up many times. This chain joins TRBV6-1 and TRBJ1-1; 10 bases line up with TRBD1. J lost 5 bases, V lost 3 bases, and 6 bases had no gene match. The CDR3 has 15 amino acids. Germline V gene lookup returns CDR1 MNHNS and CDR2 SASEGT. CDR3 sequence: CASSDWGQGRTEAFF. CDR3 DNA sequence: TGTGCCAGCAGTGACTGGGGACAGGGGCGGACTGAAGCTTTCTTT.

The sample holds many counts of this clonotype. The chain employs TRBV6-5 and TRBJ2-5, with D perhaps assigned TRBD1 or TRBD2 (5 bases each). V lost 2 bases and J 1 base, leaving 8 bases between the germline ends. The CDR3 contains 14 residues. The germline CDR1 and CDR2 sequences are MNHEY and SVGAGI. CDR3 in DNA: TGTGCCAGCAGTTACCCGGGGCTCCAAGAGACCCAGTACTTC. It translates to CASSYPGLQETQYF.

This clonotype was counted many times. The rearrangement uses TRBV24-1 and TRBJ2-3; D perhaps matches TRBD2 (6 bases). V lost 3 bases to trimming and J lost 2 bases, with 14 bases between them. The CDR3 is made up of 16 amino acids. CDR1 is KGHDR and CDR2 is SFDVKD in the germline V gene. The CDR3 nucleotides are TGTGCCACCAGTGATACCGGGACTCGCAACACAGATACGCAGTATTTT. Its protein product is CATSDTGTRNTDTQYF.

This clonotype occurred many times. The genes are TRBV9 and TRBJ2-2, with a tentative D call TRBD2 (7 bases). CDR1 is SGDLS, CDR2 YYNGEE, per germline. V lost 3 bases to trimming and J lost 1 base, with 31 bases between them. This CDR3 comprises 22 residues. CDR3 in amino acids: CASSARRGGLAEIHLNTGELFF. In nucleotides, the CDR3 is TGTGCCAGCAGCGCCCGACGCGGGGGCCTAGCGGAAATACACCTGAACACCGGGGAGCTGTTTTTT.

This clonotype was detected many times. V and J are TRBV24-1 and TRBJ2-6; D remains unclear. V lost 3 bases to trimming and J lost 0 bases, with 11 bases between them. CDR1 is KGHDR, CDR2 SFDVKD, per germline. This CDR3 is built from 17 residues. The CDR3, as DNA: TGTGCCACCAGTGATCCCGGACGCCGCTCTGGGGCCAACGTCCTGACTTTC. As protein: CATSDPGRRSGANVLTF.

The rearrangement joins TRBV4-2 to TRBJ2-3, with D unresolved. The CDR3 runs 16 residues. Germline V gives CDR1 LGHNA, CDR2 YNFKEQ. Trimming pared 7 bases from V and 0 bases from J, leaving 17 bases between. As DNA, the CDR3 is TGTGCCAGCATCCACGTCGGGCTGGGGAGCACAGATACGCAGTATTTT. This codes for CASIHVGLGSTDTQYF.

The sample holds many counts of this clonotype. This chain links TRBV5-1 with TRBJ2-3; D is uncertain. Trimming removed 0 bases from V and 4 bases from J, with 12 bases in between. The CDR3 loop spans 15 amino acids. Looked up from germline, CDR1 is SGHRS and CDR2 is YFSETQ. This CDR3 is CASSLAPGGPDTQYF. The CDR3 coding sequence is TGCGCCAGCAGCTTGGCCCCCGGTGGCCCAGATACGCAGTATTTT.

There are many counts of this clonotype. The rearrangement joins TRBV24-1 to TRBJ2-1, with TRBD2 matching 7 bases. The CDR3 has 14 residues. CDR1 and CDR2 (germline): KGHDR, SFDVKD. The junction had 14 bases not matched to a gene; V was cut back by 9 bases and J by 10 bases. CDR3 nucleotide sequence: TGTGCCACCGGTTCGGCGGGAGTAACGAAGGAGCAGTTCTTC. It is translated as CATGSAGVTKEQFF.

This clonotype was seen at least ten times. The V gene is TRBV7-2, the J gene TRBJ2-5; weak D call: TRBD1 (6 bases). The CDR3 has 13 residues. Germline V gene lookup returns CDR1 SGHTA and CDR2 FQGNSA. V lost 1 base, J lost 7 bases, and 10 bases lay in between. CDR3 sequence reads: CASSLDRAGTQYF. As DNA, the CDR3 is TGTGCCAGCAGCTTAGACAGGGCGGGGACCCAGTACTTC. The entire variable domain, with the rest obtained from reference TRBV7-2 and TRBJ2-5, is as follows: GAGVSQSPSNKVTEKGKDVELRCDPISGHTALYWYRQSLGQGLEFLIYFQGNSAPDKSGLPSDRFSAERTGGSVSTLTIQRTQQEDSAVYLCASSLDRAGTQYFGPGTRLLVL.

This clonotype was observed many times. The genes are TRBV5-1 and TRBJ2-1; 7 bases agree with TRBD2. The CDR3 runs to 13 residues. Trimming at V came to 3 bases and at J to 3 bases, leaving 0 bases not matched to a gene. Germline V gene lookup returns CDR1 SGHRS and CDR2 YFSETQ. The CDR3 DNA reads as TGCGCCAGCAGCTGGACTAGCTACAATGAGCAGTTCTTC. Translating it yields CASSWTSYNEQFF.